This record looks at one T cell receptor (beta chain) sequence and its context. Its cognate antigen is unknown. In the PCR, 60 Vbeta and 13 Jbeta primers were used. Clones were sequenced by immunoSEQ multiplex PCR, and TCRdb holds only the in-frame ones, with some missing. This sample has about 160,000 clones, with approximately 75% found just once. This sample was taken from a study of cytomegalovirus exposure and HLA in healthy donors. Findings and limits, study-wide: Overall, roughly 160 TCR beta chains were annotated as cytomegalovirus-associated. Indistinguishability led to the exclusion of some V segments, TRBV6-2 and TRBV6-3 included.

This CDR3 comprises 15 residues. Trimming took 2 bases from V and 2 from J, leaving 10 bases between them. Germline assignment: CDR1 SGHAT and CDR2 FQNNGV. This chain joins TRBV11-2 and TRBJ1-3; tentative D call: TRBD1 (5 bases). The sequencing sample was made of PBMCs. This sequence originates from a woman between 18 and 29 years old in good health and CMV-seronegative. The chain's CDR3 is CASSLQGIAGNTIYF. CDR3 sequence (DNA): TGTGCCAGCAGCTTACAGGGTATTGCTGGAAACACCATATATTTT.